This TCR beta chain was observed in a study of T-cell reconstitution after alpha-beta-depleted transplantation in children. Broader study findings: The origin of alpha-beta T cells about two months after transplant was reportedly several hundred expanded graft clones. T cells produced anew were the main source of T-cell counts and diversity one year after transplant. Surviving recipient T cells and thymic progenitors produced the high day-60 TCRbeta diversity seen in some patients.

Molecular barcoding with unique molecular identifiers was used for the TCRbeta library. TCRdb fed the PCR reads into MiXCR, producing one record per CDR3 protein. The data show roughly 100,000 distinct CDR3 sequences, with 7% to 8% seen just once and about a sixth held by the top ten. The sample holds many counts of this clonotype. Its cognate antigen is unknown. V was pared by 2 bases and J by 4 bases, with 7 bases of the junction left unmatched. Looked up from germline, CDR1 is KGHSY and CDR2 is FQNENV. The CDR3 is 15 residues long. This clonotype was obtained from a boy aged 2 to 10 with acute lymphoblastic leukemia, due to receive a stem cell transplant. J is TRBJ1-2 and V is TRBV16; 7 bases fit TRBD1. The specimen comprised PBMCs, sampled before TCRalphabeta/CD19-depleted stem cell transplant. CDR3 nucleotides: TGTGCCAGCAGCCAAAACCAGGACAGGTTCTATGGCTACACCTTC. Its protein product is CASSQNQDRFYGYTF.